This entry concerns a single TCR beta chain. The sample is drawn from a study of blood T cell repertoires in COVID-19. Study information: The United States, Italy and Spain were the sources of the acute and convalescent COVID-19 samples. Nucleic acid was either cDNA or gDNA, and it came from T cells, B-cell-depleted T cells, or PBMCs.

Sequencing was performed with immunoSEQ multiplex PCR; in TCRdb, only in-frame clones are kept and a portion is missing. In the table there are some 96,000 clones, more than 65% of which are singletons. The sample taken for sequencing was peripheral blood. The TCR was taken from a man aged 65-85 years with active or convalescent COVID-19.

Here the CDR3 reads CASSQDLQGTYGYTF. The CDR3 DNA sequence: TGCGCCAGCAGCCAAGATTTGCAGGGGACCTATGGCTACACCTTC. The chain uses TRBV4-3 and TRBJ1-2, with a weak D call TRBD1 (6 bases). The CDR3 loop spans 15 amino acids. V was clipped by 0 bases and J by 4 bases, with 12 bases between them. Looked up from germline, CDR1 is LGHNA and CDR2 is YSLEER.